A selection of T cell receptor beta chains follows, all from one sample in a study of CD8 T cells in ankylosing spondylitis. TCRdb called the 5' RACE reads again in MiXCR, with one record for every CDR3 protein. Found here are 100,000 to 150,000 distinct CDR3 sequences, roughly 6.6% of them singletons; the top ten hold 12%. The sample comprised blood, either unsorted or a sorted T cell fraction (not recorded which). The receptors derive from a male donor with ankylosing spondylitis or in good health (not recorded which). CDR3s include the opening cysteine and the closing phenylalanine or tryptophan. Fields, in order: V gene, clone size, J gene, D gene, CDR3 protein. A D gene is named only where the DNA matches it firmly. Part of the rows lack a size; the others show once, few, many or a class for expanded clones.

>TRBV6-1|many|TRBJ2-1|TRBD2
CASSRRTSGSYNEQFF
>TRBV5-1|many|TRBJ2-1|NA
CASSPEASSYNEQFF
>TRBV18|many|TRBJ2-6|NA
CASSPPGDVSPGANVLTF
>TRBV5-1|many|TRBJ2-2|NA
CASSEGNTGELFF
>TRBV20-1|many|TRBJ2-2|NA
CSASSDSYTGELFF
>TRBV29-1|many|TRBJ1-2|TRBD1
CSVSTGGSYTF
>TRBV6-2/TRBV6-3|many|TRBJ2-3|NA
CASSYLDTQYF
>TRBV11-2|few|TRBJ2-1|NA
CASTPGFSYNEQFF
>TRBV5-1|many|TRBJ2-1|TRBD1
CASSDRDRGLNEQFF
>TRBV7-2|once|TRBJ2-1|NA
CASSFSGNNNEQFF
>TRBV14|many|TRBJ2-2|NA
CASSRGRTNTGELFF
>TRBV7-2|few|TRBJ1-2|TRBD1
CASSLGGQGFYGYTF
>TRBV5-1|many|TRBJ2-1|TRBD1
CASSFGQGYNEQFF
>TRBV5-1|many|TRBJ2-5|NA
CASSLAPGSHQETQYF
>TRBV29-1|many|TRBJ2-3|TRBD2
CSVERTSENTDTQYF
>TRBV20-1|many|TRBJ2-5|TRBD2
CSASGTSGAETQYF
>TRBV5-1|many|TRBJ2-2|NA
CASSPGATNTGELFF
>TRBV20-1|NA|TRBJ2-3|NA
CSARADAYTQYF
>TRBV12-3/TRBV12-4|many|TRBJ2-5|NA
CASSLGQAQETQYF
>TRBV5-1|many|TRBJ2-7|NA
CASSLGPAGNKQYF
>TRBV7-2|few|TRBJ2-7|TRBD1
CASSPGQGVYEQYF
>TRBV9|many|TRBJ2-7|TRBD2
CASSRGSGGYEQYF
>TRBV2|many|TRBJ1-2|NA
CASSEVQRSHYGYTF
>TRBV5-1|NA|TRBJ2-5|TRBD2
CASSQELAAHLETQYF
>TRBV14|NA|TRBJ1-1|NA
CASSQSLEAFF
>TRBV12-3/TRBV12-4|many|TRBJ1-1|NA
CASPWTENTEAFF
>TRBV19|many|TRBJ2-1|NA
CASSLTGAGDEQFF
>TRBV2|many|TRBJ1-5|NA
CASSVRSGSNQPQHF
>TRBV12-3/TRBV12-4|many|TRBJ2-7|NA
CASGGTETYEQYF
>TRBV12-3/TRBV12-4|many|TRBJ1-6|NA
CASSPDGDNSPLHF